The entry below describes one TCR beta chain. This clonotype showed up many times. It lacks a known antigen. No quality values exist for individual bases; no much larger clone is one base distant. The germline V gene yields MNHEY for CDR1 and SVGEGT for CDR2. For this chain, trimming is 7 bases at the V end and 5 bases at the J end, and the number of junction bases without a gene match is 4. Reading from cysteine to phenylalanine, the CDR3 counts 13 amino acids. Only the CDR3 part of the read is kept: 39 bases, read in frame from the first base. The source of the sample is a study of molecular identifiers for immune sequencing clone quantification (dated by TCRdb to the late 2010s). Notes on the research overall: For a replicate experiment, RNA from about 20,000 or 100,000 naive CD8 T cells was divided into five aliquots, of which four were sequenced. The study was a methods study using CD8 T cells to benchmark molecular-identifier clustering-based TCR repertoire sequencing (MIDCIRS) and TCR RNA copy counting. Broad study findings and their caveats: Modeling estimated about three recovered TCR RNA copies per cell, compared with about ten by digital PCR, which implies approximately 30% capture efficiency. When barcode sub-clustering was omitted, TCR diversity was inflated by chimeric consensus sequences, with chimeras reaching as high as 47%. Naive libraries contained spiked-in Jurkat TCR RNA (more than 9 copies' worth), which is not part of the donor repertoire. In CMV-specific effector cells, over 99% of molecules were held by clones above 20 RNA copies, whereas under 1% of molecules were held by such clones in naive cells. The sizes of highly expanded clones could end up underestimated when identical TCR molecules share a barcode. Even against a background of 850,000 to 1,000,000 naive CD8 T cells, spiked-in Jurkat TCR RNA amounting to a single cell's worth was reported to be detectable.

The library was made by PCR. TCRdb lists the instrument as NextSeq 500. Bulk TCR libraries were prepared as previously described, using TCR primers listed in Table S5. The Qiagen AllPrep DNA/RNA kit was used to purify total RNA. Before analysis, reads from multiple sequencing runs of one library were combined. In the authors' own workflow: Reads were retained only if an exact TCR constant sequence was present, and the retained reads were trimmed to 150 nt and grouped according to their 12-nt molecular barcodes. Within each barcode group, reads were sub-clustered at a 15% Levenshtein threshold, and quality-weighted consensus sequences were built per RNA molecule. Non-functional sequences were discarded, and so were lower-count sequences lying one edit away from another sequence. Based on fitting two negative binomial distributions, any barcode sub-cluster with under 20% of the maximum read count was discarded. TCRdb took the public reads, trimmed them with fastp at Q25, ran MiXCR for clone calling and kept in-frame beta chains. Rows merge per CDR3 protein into single entries with the most common DNA and genes. TCRdb's processing, not the study's, gives the V and J calls here. The sample table lists about 510,000 distinct CDR3 sequences, 25% of them with a count of one. The ten largest clones add up to about 0.75% of the sample.

Naive CD8 T cell libraries were made from about 20,000 to 1,000,000 sorted cells using 10%, 30% or 50% of purified RNA. Naive CD8 T cells, defined as CD8+CD4-CCR7+CD45RA+, were FACS-sorted into RLT Plus buffer on a BD FACSAria II. Detection sensitivity was tested by spiking Jurkat RNA equal to roughly ten TCR copies' worth into samples containing about 18,000-1,000,000 naive CD8 T cells. Enrichment of CD8 T cells was performed with RosetteSep CD8+ T Cell Enrichment Cocktail and Ficoll-Paque, after which ACK red cell lysis was carried out. What was sequenced was naive CD8+ T cells from blood, with Jurkat cell RNA spiked in. Per the publication, the cell subset or site label means: FACS-sorted CD8+CD4-CCR7+CD45RA+ naive T cells. This TCR came from a human donor in good health. Some libraries in this study had Jurkat cell RNA spiked in. The chain joins TRBV6-2 or TRBV6-3 to TRBJ2-2; 7 junctional bases match TRBD2. The CDR3 loop reads CASTGLLTGELFF. The DNA sequence is TGTGCCAGCACGGGACTACTTACCGGGGAGCTGTTTTTT.